These 15 T cell receptor beta chains share one sample of origin, sequenced in a study of blood T cell repertoires in COVID-19. Measured with immunoSEQ multiplex PCR; TCRdb has only the in-frame clones, and not every one. The sample contains 250,000 or so clones, approximately 80% of which appear only once. Sequenced sample: PBMCs or T cells enriched from blood (not recorded which). These receptors came from a man aged 55 to 69 who had recovered from COVID-19.

The chain recombines TRBV14 with TRBJ2-7; D is possibly TRBD2 (5 bases). The CDR3 spans 12 residues. V lost 4 bases and J lost 6, with 10 bases in between. Germline V gives CDR1 SGHDN, CDR2 FVKESK. DNA for the CDR3: TGTGCCAGCAGCCCGAGAGGGCGCGAGCAGTACTTC. The encoded protein is CASSPRGREQYF.

This clone was counted once. The chain is built from TRBV4-3 and TRBJ1-2, with 8 bases that match TRBD1. The CDR3 loop spans 14 amino acids. J was trimmed by 6 bases and V by 4 bases; bases with no gene match: 7. Germline CDR1 LGHNA, CDR2 YSLEER. The CDR3 DNA reads as TGCGCCAGCAGCCCGGCGGACAGGGAGCATGGCTACACCTTC. The encoded protein is CASSPADREHGYTF.

This chain's CDR3 is CASSETGLNNEKLFF. CDR3 nucleotides: TGTGCCAGCAGCGAGACAGGGCTCAATAATGAAAAACTGTTTTTT. The J gene is TRBJ1-4, the V gene TRBV2; 7 nucleotides align to TRBD1. V shed 6 bases and J 4 bases; nucleotides not matched to a gene: 8. The CDR3 is 15 residues long. Germline V lookup: CDR1 SNHLY, CDR2 FYNNEI. The full variable domain, completed using reference TRBV2 and TRBJ1-4, is EPEVTQTPSHQVTQMGQEVILRCVPISNHLYFYWYRQILGQKVEFLVSFYNNEISEKSEIFDDQFSVERPDGSNFTLKIRSTKLEDSAMYFCASSETGLNNEKLFFGSGTQLSVL.

This chain connects TRBV5-1 to TRBJ2-7; 10 bases align to TRBD2. V shed 4 bases, J shed 2 bases, and the junction held 12 bases outside the gene matches. Germline V gene lookup returns CDR1 SGHRS and CDR2 YFSETQ. The CDR3 has 17 residues. Here the CDR3 DNA reads TGCGCCAGCAGCCAACGCCCCACTAGCGGGGATGCCTACGAGCAGTACTTC. Protein: CASSQRPTSGDAYEQYF.

In DNA form, the CDR3 reads TGTGCCATCGCCCCTGGACAGAACTACGAGCAGTACTTC. It is translated as CAIAPGQNYEQYF. The chain uses TRBV10-3 and TRBJ2-7; tentative D call: TRBD1 (6 bases). Trimming stripped 8 bases from V and 3 bases from J, with 14 bases between. This CDR3 is built from 13 residues. The germline V gene encodes CDR1 ENHRY and CDR2 SYGVKD.

This chain links TRBV6-5 with TRBJ1-1; TRBD1 might be the D (6 bases). Trimming cost V 6 bases and J 6 bases, with 20 bases left between them. CDR1 and CDR2 (germline): MNHEY, SVGAGI. The CDR3 spans 15 residues. CDR3 in DNA: TGTGCCAGCAGATCAAACAGGGTAACAGACGCTGAAGCTTTCTTT. Translating it yields CASRSNRVTDAEAFF.

This clone was seen once. The gene calls are TRBV6-2 or TRBV6-3 and TRBJ1-1; D call uncertain. Germline CDR1 is MNHEY and CDR2 is SVGEGT. The CDR3 has 13 residues. Trimming took off 0 bases at V and 9 bases at J, with 11 bases between the two ends. DNA for the CDR3: TGTGCCAGCAGTTACTCCCTGGGCTACCAAGCTTTCTTT. Protein product: CASSYSLGYQAFF.

This clone was observed once. The V and J genes are TRBV12-3 or TRBV12-4 and TRBJ1-1; D ambiguous. V lost 5 bases and J 6 bases, leaving 13 bases between the germline ends. The CDR3 covers 13 residues. This CDR3 reads CASSRREEAEAFF. The CDR3 DNA follows: TGTGCCAGCAGTCGGAGGGAGGAGGCTGAAGCTTTCTTT.

J is TRBJ2-6 and V is TRBV18, with D possibly TRBD1 on 6 matching bases. CDR3 length: 18 residues. V was clipped by 3 bases and J by 4 bases, with 19 bases between them. From germline, CDR1 is KGHSH and CDR2 LQKENI. The CDR3 protein is CASSPLGQGSLGANVLTF. The CDR3 bases are TGTGCCAGCTCACCCCTCGGCCAGGGGTCTCTGGGGGCCAACGTCCTGACTTTC.

The chain joins TRBV30 to TRBJ2-2, with D possibly being TRBD1 (6 bases). The CDR3 has 15 amino acids. V gave up 1 base and J gave up 4 bases, with 13 bases separating them. Germline V gene sequence: CDR1 GTSNPN, CDR2 SVGIG (reference sequence). The CDR3 region has the DNA TGTGCCTGGAGTGGGGACACCCCGGGCACCGGGGAGCTGTTTTTT. Translated, it gives CAWSGDTPGTGELFF.

Comment on this clone: The junction and the germline gene differ at one end; a read error may be behind it. This chain links TRBV7-7 with TRBJ2-5; 10 bases fit TRBD1. CDR1 SSHAT and CDR2 FNYEAQ come from the germline V gene (reference sequence). The CDR3 extends over 15 amino acids. The CDR3 sequence is CASSFRTGGQETQYF. CDR3 sequence (DNA): TGTGCTAGCAGCTTTCGGACAGGGGGCCAAGAGACCCAGTACTTC.

CDR3 loop: CASSLAQGETGELFF. DNA for the CDR3: TGTGCCAGCAGCTTAGCACAGGGCGAAACCGGGGAGCTGTTTTTT. The chain has TRBV11-3 and TRBJ2-2; D possibly corresponds to TRBD1 (6 bases). V lost 1 base and J lost 5, with 11 bases in between. The length of the CDR3 is 15 residues. Germline V gene lookup returns CDR1 SGHNT and CDR2 YENEEA.

The chain combines TRBV5-1 with TRBJ2-7, with D possibly being TRBD1 (6 bases). CDR3 size: 14 residues. Per germline, CDR1 SGHRS and CDR2 YFSETQ. V was pared by 4 bases and J by 2 bases, with 13 bases between. The CDR3 DNA follows: TGCGCCAGCAGCCGCCGGGACAAGCCCTACGAGCAGTACTTC. Translation gives CASSRRDKPYEQYF.

The CDR3: CASSPWAPRSYEQYF. The CDR3 region has the DNA TGTGCCAGCAGCCCGTGGGCCCCAAGGTCCTACGAGCAGTACTTC. The rearrangement uses TRBV3-1 (or the pseudogene TRBV3-2) and TRBJ2-7; D not certain. Germline CDR1 and CDR2: LGHDT and YNNKEL (reference sequence). Trimming removed 4 bases at V and 1 base at J, with 14 bases between. The CDR3 loop spans 15 amino acids.

V and J are TRBV6-2 or TRBV6-3 and TRBJ2-6, with D possibly TRBD1 on 6 matching bases. The CDR3 is made up of 15 amino acids. Trimming took off 6 bases at V and 1 base at J, with 10 bases between the two ends. From germline, CDR1 is MNHEY and CDR2 SVGEGT. The CDR3, as DNA: TGTGCCAGCAGCCCAGGGGTTTCTGGGGCCAACGTCCTGACTTTC. Its translation is CASSPGVSGANVLTF.